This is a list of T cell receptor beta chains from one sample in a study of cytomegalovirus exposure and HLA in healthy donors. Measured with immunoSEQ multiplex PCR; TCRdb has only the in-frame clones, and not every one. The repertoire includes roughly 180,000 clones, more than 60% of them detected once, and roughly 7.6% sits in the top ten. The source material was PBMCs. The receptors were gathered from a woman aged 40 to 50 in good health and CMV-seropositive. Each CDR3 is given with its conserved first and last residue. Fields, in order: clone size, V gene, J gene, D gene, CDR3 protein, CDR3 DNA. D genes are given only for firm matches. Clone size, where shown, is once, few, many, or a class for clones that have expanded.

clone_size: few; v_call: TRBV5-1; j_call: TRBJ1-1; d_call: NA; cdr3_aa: CASSSTGLNTEAFF; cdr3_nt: TGCGCCAGCAGCTCGACAGGATTGAACACTGAAGCTTTCTTT
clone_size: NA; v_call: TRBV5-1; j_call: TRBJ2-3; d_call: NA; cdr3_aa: CASSLGDAIGGTDTQYF; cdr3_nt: TGCGCCAGCAGCTTGGGTGACGCCATCGGGGGCACAGATACGCAGTATTTT
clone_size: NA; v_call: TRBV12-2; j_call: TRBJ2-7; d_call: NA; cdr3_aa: CASRLAIRTGLEVGEQYF; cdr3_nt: TGTGCAAGTCGCTTAGCAATCCGAACCGGACTAGAGGTGGGAGAGCAGTACTTC
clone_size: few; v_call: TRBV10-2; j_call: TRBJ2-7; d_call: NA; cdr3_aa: CASSETVNSEQYF; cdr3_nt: TGCGCCAGCAGTGAGACTGTAAATTCCGAGCAGTACTTC
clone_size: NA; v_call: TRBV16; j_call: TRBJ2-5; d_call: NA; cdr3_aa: CASSQISETQYF; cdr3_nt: TGTGCCAGCAGCCAAATTTCGGAGACCCAGTACTTC
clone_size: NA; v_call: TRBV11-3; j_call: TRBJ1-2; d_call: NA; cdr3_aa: CASPPGIGGYGYTF; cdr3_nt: TGTGCCAGCCCCCCGGGGATAGGTGGCTATGGCTACACCTTC
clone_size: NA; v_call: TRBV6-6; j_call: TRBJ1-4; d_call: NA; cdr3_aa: CASSSGGTNEKLFF; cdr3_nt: TGTGCCAGCAGTTCGGGGGGGACTAATGAAAAACTGTTTTTT
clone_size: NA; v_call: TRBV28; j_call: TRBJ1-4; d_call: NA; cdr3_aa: CASSPTGLIGEKLFF; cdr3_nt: TGTGCCAGCAGTCCCACCGGACTGATTGGTGAAAAACTGTTTTTT
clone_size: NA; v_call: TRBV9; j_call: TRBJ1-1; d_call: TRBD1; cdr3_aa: CASSAGTGEGNTEAFF; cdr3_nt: TGTGCCAGCAGCGCTGGGACAGGGGAAGGGAACACTGAAGCTTTCTTT
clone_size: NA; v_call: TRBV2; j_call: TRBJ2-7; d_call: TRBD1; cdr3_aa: CASSEKRQGFYEQYF; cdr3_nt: TGTGCCAGCAGTGAAAAGAGACAGGGTTTCTACGAGCAGTACTTC
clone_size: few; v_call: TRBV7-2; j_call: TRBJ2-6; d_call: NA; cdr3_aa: CASSSLGSGANVLTF; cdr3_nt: TGTGCCAGCAGCTCTCTAGGCTCTGGGGCCAACGTCCTGACTTTC
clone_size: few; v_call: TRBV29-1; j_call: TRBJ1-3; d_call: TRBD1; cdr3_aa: CSVAPGTGTGNTIYF; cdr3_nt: TGCAGCGTTGCACCCGGGACAGGGACTGGAAACACCATATATTTT
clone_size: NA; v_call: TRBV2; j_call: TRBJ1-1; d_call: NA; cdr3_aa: CASSGEGRTEAFF; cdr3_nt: TGTGCCAGCAGTGGGGAGGGGAGAACTGAAGCTTTCTTT
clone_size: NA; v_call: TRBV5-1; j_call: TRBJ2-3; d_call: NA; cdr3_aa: CASSFTETDTQYF; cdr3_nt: TGCGCCAGCAGCTTTACAGAGACAGATACGCAGTATTTT
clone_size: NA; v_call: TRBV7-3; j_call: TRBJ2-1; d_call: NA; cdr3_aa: CASSSTPGISYNEQFF; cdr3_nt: TGTGCCAGCAGCTCCACTCCGGGAATCTCCTACAATGAGCAGTTCTTC
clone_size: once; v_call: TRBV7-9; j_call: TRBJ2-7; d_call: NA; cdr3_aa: CASRYQNPGFKGLYEQYF; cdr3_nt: TGTGCCAGCAGATATCAAAACCCAGGGTTTAAGGGACTCTACGAGCAGTACTTC
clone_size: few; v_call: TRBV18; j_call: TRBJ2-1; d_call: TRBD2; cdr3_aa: CASSPPGGSSGNNEQFF; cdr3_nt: TGTGCCAGCTCACCACCGGGGGGTAGTAGCGGGAACAATGAGCAGTTCTTC
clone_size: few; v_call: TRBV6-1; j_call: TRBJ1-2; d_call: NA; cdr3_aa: CASSENRANYGYTF; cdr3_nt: TGTGCCAGCAGTGAAAACAGAGCTAACTATGGCTACACCTTC
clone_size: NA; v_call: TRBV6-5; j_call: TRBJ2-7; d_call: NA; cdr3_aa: CASSYYKESEQYF; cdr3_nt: TGTGCCAGCAGTTACTACAAGGAGTCCGAGCAGTACTTC
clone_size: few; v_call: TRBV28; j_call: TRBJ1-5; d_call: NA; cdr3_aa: CAIRRGSHHKQPQHF; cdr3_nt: TGTGCCATCCGCAGGGGCTCCCATCATAAGCAGCCCCAGCATTTT
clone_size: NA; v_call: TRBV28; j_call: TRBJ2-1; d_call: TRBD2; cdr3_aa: CASSSGTLAPSSYNEQFF; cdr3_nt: TGTGCCAGCAGTTCCGGAACACTAGCGCCGAGCTCCTACAATGAGCAGTTCTTC
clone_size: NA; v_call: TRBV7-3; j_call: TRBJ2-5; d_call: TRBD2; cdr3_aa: CASSRGSRETQYF; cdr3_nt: TGTGCCAGCAGCCGCGGGAGCCGAGAGACCCAGTACTTC
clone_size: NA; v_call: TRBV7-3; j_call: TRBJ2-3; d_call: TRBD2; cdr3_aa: CASSLFPSGTTDTQYF; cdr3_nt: TGTGCCAGCAGCTTATTTCCTAGCGGGACGACAGATACGCAGTATTTT
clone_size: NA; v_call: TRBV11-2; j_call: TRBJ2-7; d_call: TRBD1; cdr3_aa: CASSLGQGAYEQYF; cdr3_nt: TGTGCCAGCAGCTTAGGACAGGGAGCCTACGAGCAGTACTTC
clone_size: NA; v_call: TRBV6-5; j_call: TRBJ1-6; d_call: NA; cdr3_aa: CASTENPALPLHF; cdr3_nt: TGTGCCAGCACCGAGAACCCCGCCTTACCCCTCCACTTT
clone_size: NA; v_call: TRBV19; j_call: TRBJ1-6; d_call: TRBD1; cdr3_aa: CASSIGNRGFSPLHF; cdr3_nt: TGTGCCAGTAGTATTGGAAACAGGGGGTTCTCCCCCCTCCACTTT
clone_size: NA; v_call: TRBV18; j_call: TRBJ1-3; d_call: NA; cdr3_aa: CASSPSTGLGDTIYF; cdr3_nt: TGTGCCAGCTCACCATCAACGGGACTTGGTGACACCATATATTTT
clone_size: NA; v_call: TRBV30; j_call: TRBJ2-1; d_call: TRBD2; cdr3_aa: CAWSVRTSAANEQFF; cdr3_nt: TGTGCCTGGAGTGTAAGGACTAGCGCCGCCAATGAGCAGTTCTTC
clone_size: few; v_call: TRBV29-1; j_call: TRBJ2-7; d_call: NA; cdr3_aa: CSVEGTAYEQYF; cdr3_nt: TGCAGCGTTGAAGGGACAGCCTACGAGCAGTACTTC
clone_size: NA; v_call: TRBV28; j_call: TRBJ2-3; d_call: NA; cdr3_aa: CASSFMLDSTSTDTQYF; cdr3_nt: TGTGCCAGCAGTTTCATGCTGGACAGCACCAGCACAGATACGCAGTATTTT
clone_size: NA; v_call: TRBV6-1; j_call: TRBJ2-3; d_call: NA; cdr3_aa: CASSEGWTTRDTQYF; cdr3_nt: TGTGCCAGCAGTGAGGGCTGGACTACCAGAGATACGCAGTATTTT
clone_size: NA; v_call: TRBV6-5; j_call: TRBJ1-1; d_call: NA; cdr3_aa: CASRRQMNTEAFF; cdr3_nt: TGTGCCAGCAGGCGGCAGATGAACACTGAAGCTTTCTTT
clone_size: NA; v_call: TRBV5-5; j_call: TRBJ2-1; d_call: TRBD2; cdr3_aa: CASSLAWLAGVEQFF; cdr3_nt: TGTGCCAGCAGCTTGGCCTGGCTAGCGGGAGTTGAGCAGTTCTTC
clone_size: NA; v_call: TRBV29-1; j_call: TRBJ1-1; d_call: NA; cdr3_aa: CSVDGEEGNTEAFF; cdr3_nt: TGCAGCGTTGACGGAGAAGAGGGGAACACTGAAGCTTTCTTT
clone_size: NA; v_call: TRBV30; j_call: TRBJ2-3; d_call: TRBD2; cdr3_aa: CAWSPLAGDADTQYF; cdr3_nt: TGTGCCTGGAGTCCCCTAGCGGGAGACGCAGATACGCAGTATTTT
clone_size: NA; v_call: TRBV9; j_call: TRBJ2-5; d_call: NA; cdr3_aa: CASSVGAQETQYF; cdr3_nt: TGTGCCAGCAGCGTAGGGGCCCAAGAGACCCAGTACTTC
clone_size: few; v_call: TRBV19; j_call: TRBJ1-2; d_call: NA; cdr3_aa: CASSIRGTNYGYTF; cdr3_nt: TGTGCCAGTAGTATACGCGGTACTAACTATGGCTACACCTTC
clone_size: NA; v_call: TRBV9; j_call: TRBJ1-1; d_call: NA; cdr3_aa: CASSSPRGGRFESTEAFF; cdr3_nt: TGTGCCAGCAGCTCCCCCCGGGGGGGGCGTTTCGAGAGCACTGAAGCTTTCTTT
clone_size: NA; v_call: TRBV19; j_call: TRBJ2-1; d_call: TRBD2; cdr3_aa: CASSRAGGPYNEQFF; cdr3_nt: TGTGCCAGTAGTCGAGCGGGAGGGCCATACAATGAGCAGTTCTTC
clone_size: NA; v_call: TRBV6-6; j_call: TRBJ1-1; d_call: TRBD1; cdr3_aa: CASRETGETLAFF; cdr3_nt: TGTGCCAGCAGAGAGACAGGGGAGACGTTAGCTTTCTTT